This T cell receptor (beta chain) is from a study of graft-versus-host responses after intestinal transplantation. The overall study: Recipients got multivisceral, liver-intestinal, or isolated intestinal transplants. Anti-thymocyte globulin induction, then tacrolimus and steroids for about 3 years, went to all recipients.

Study observations and caveats: Detection of GvH clones occurred in recipient marrow, and some had their first appearance in ileum or blood. Allograft graft-versus-host to host-versus-graft clonal ratios ran high in patients with graft-donor T cell macrochimerism.

The protocol was immunoSEQ multiplex PCR, while the TCRdb copy is restricted to in-frame clones and leaves out a portion. The data contain tens of thousands of clones, 94% of them singletons. As concerns this clone: Its antigen is unknown. The sample contains more than one DNA sequence encoding this CDR3.

This receptor was identified in a human donor who was the organ donor for an intestinal transplant. This sample comprised unstimulated CD4+ T cells sorted from spleen or lymph node cells, obtained before transplant.

The CDR3 region is CSVEIGVGYNEQFF. The CDR3 bases are TGCAGCGTTGAAATAGGGGTGGGTTACAATGAGCAGTTCTTC. The rearrangement joins TRBV29-1 to TRBJ2-1; tentative D call: TRBD1 (5 bases). The ends were cut back, 2 bases at V and 4 bases at J, with 12 bases in the middle. The germline gives CDR1 SQVTM, CDR2 ANQGSEA. This CDR3 region has 14 residues.